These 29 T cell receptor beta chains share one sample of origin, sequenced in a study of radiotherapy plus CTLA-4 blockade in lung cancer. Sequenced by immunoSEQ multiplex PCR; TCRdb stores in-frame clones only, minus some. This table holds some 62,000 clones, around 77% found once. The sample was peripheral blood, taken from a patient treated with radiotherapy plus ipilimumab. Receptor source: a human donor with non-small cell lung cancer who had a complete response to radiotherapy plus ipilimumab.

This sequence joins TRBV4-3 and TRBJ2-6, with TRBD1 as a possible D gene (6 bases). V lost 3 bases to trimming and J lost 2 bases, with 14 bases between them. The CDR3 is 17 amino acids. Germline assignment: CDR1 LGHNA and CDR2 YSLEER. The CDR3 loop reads CASSQDTGTTGANVLTF. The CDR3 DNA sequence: TGCGCCAGCAGCCAGGACACAGGGACCACTGGGGCCAACGTCCTGACTTTC.

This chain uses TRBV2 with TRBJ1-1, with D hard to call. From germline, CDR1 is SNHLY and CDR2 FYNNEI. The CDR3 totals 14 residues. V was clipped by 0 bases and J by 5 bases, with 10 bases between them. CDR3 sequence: CASSEAGFRTEAFF. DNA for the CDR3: TGTGCCAGCAGTGAAGCGGGGTTTCGGACTGAAGCTTTCTTT. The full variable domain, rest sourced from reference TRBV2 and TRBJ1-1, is EPEVTQTPSHQVTQMGQEVILRCVPISNHLYFYWYRQILGQKVEFLVSFYNNEISEKSEIFDDQFSVERPDGSNFTLKIRSTKLEDSAMYFCASSEAGFRTEAFFGQGTRLTVV.

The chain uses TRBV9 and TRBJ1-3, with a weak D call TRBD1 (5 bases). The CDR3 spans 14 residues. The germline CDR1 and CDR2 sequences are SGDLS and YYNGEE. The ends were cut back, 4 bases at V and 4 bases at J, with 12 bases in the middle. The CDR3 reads CASSSGGAGNTIYF. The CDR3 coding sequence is TGTGCCAGCAGCTCGGGGGGAGCGGGAAACACCATATATTTT.

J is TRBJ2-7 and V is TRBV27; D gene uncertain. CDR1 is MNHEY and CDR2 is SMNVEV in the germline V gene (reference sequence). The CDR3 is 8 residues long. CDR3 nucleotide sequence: TGTGCCAGCAGTTTGATTGACGTC. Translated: CASSLIDV.

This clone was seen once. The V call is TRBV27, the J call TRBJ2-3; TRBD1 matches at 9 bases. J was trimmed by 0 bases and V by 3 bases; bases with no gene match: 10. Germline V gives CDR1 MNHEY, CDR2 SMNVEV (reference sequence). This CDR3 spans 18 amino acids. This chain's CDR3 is CASSFTIQGAWSTDTQYF. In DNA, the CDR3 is TGTGCCAGCAGTTTCACAATACAGGGGGCATGGAGCACAGATACGCAGTATTTT.

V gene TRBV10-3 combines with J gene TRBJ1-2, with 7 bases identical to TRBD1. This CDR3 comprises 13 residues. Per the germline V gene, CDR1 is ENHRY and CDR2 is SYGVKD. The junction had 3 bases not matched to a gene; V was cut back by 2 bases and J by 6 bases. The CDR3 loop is CAISEGTVNGYTF. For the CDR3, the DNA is TGTGCCATCAGTGAGGGGACAGTGAATGGCTACACCTTC.

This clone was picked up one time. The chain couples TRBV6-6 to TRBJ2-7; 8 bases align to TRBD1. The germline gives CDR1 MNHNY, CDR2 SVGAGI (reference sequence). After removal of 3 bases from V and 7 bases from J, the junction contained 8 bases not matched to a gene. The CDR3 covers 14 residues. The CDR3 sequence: CASSYRQGNREQYF. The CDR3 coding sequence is TGTGCCAGCAGTTATAGACAGGGGAATCGAGAGCAGTACTTC.

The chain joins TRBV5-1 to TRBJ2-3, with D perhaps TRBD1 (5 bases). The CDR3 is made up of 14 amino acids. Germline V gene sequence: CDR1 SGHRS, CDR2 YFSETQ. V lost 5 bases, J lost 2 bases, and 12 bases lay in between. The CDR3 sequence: CASSSDSDTDTQYF. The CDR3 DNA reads TGCGCCAGCAGTTCTGACAGCGACACAGATACGCAGTATTTT.

CDR3 amino acids: CASSNRGSTGELFF. CDR3 in DNA: TGTGCCAGCAGCAACAGGGGGTCTACCGGGGAGCTGTTTTTT. The genes are TRBV2 and TRBJ2-2, with 8 bases aligning to TRBD1. Germline V CDR1 and CDR2: SNHLY, FYNNEI. The J segment lost 5 bases and the V segment lost 6 bases, leaving 5 bases of the junction unmatched. The CDR3 is made up of 14 amino acids.

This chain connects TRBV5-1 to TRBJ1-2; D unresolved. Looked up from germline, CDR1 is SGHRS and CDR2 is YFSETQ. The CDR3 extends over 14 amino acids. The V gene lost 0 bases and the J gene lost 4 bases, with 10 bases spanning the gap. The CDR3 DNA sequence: TGCGCCAGCAGCTTGGCCGAGGGTACCTATGGCTACACCTTC. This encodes CASSLAEGTYGYTF.

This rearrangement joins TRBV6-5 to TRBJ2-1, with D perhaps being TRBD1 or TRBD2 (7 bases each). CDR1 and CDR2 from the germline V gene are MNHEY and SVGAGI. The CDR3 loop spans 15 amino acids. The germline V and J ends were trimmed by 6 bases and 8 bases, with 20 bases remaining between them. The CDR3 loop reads CASSPQRGRGHEQFF. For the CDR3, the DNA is TGTGCCAGCAGCCCACAGAGGGGGAGGGGGCATGAGCAGTTCTTC.

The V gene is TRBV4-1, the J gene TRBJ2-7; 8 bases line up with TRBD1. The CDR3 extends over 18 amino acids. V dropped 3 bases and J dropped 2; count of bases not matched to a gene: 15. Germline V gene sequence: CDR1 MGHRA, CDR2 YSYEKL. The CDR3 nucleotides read TGCGCCAGCAGCCAGCTCGGACAGGGAGTTTTTGGGACCTACGAGCAGTACTTC. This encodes CASSQLGQGVFGTYEQYF.

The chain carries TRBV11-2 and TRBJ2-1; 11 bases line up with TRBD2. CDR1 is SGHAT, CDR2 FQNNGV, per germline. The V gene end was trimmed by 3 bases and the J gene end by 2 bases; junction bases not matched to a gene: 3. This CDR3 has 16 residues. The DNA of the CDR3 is TGTGCCAGCAGCTTTTTAGCGGGAGGGACCTACAATGAGCAGTTCTTC. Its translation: CASSFLAGGTYNEQFF.

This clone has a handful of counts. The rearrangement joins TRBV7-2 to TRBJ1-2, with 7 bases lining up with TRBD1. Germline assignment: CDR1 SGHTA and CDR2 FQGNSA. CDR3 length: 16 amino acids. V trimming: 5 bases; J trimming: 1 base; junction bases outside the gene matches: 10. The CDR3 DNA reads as TGTGCCAGCAGCCTCAGACGGGACAGAGATAACTATGGCTACACCTTC. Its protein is CASSLRRDRDNYGYTF.

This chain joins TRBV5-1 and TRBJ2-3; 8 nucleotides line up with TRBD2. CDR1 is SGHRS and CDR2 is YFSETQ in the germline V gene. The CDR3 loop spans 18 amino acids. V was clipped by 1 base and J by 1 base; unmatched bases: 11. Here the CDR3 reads CASSLPLLAGRGTDTQYF. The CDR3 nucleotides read TGCGCCAGCAGCTTGCCTCTATTAGCGGGAAGGGGCACAGATACGCAGTATTTT.

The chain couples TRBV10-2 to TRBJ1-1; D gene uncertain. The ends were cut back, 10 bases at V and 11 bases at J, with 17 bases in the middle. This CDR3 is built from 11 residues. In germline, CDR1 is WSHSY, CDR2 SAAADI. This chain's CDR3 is CATRGADSAFF. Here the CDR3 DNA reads TGCGCCACCCGGGGTGCCGATTCGGCTTTCTTT.

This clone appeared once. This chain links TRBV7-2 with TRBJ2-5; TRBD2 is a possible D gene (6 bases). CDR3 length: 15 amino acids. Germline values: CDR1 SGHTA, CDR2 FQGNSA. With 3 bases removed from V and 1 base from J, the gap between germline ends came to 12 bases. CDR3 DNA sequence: TGTGCCAGCAGCTTGGCTAGCGTTCCCCAAGAGACCCAGTACTTC. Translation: CASSLASVPQETQYF.

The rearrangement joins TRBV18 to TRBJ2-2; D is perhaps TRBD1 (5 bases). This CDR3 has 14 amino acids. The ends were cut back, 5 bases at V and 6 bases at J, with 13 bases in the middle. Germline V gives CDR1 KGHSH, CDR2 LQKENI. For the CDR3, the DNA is TGTGCCAGCTCAGCTCAACAGGCAGCCGGGGAGCTGTTTTTT. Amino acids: CASSAQQAAGELFF.

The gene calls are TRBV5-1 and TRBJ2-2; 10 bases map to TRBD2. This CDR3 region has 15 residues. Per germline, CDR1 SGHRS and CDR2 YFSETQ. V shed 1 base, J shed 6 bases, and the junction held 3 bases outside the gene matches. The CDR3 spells CASSLTLAGAGELFF. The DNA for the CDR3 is TGCGCCAGCAGCTTGACGCTAGCGGGGGCCGGGGAGCTGTTTTTT.

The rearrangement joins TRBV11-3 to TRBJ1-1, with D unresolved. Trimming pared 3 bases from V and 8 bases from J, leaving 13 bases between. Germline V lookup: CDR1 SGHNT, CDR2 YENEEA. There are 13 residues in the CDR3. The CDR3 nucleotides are TGTGCCAGCAGCTTGTCCCCTAATGTGGAAGCTTTCTTT. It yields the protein CASSLSPNVEAFF.

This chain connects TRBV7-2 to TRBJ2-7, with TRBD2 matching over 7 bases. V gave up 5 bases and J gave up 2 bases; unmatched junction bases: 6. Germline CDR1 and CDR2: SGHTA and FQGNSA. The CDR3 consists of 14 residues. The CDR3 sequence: CASSPLSGPYEQYV. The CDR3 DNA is TGTGCCAGCAGCCCGCTTAGCGGGCCCTACGAGCAGTACGTC.

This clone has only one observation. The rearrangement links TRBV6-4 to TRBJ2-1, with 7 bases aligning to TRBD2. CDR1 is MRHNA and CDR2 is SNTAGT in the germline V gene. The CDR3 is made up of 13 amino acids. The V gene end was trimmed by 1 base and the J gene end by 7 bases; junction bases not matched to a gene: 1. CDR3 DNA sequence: TGTGCCAGCAGTGACTGGACTAGTAATGAGCAGTTCTTC. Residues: CASSDWTSNEQFF.

In DNA form, the CDR3 reads TGTGCCAGCACCTACCCGGGGGCCTATGGCTACACCTTC. Its translation: CASTYPGAYGYTF. This chain links TRBV11-3 with TRBJ1-2; perhaps TRBD1 as D (6 bases). The CDR3 totals 13 residues. With 7 bases removed from V and 4 bases from J, the gap between germline ends came to 13 bases. Per germline, CDR1 SGHNT and CDR2 YENEEA.

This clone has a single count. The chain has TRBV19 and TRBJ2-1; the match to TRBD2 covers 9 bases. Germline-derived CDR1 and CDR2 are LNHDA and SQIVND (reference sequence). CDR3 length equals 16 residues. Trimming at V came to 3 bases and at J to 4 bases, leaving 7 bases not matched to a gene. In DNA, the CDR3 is TGTGCCAGTAGTATGCGTGCCAGCGGGGGGTACAATGAGCAGTTCTTC. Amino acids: CASSMRASGGYNEQFF.

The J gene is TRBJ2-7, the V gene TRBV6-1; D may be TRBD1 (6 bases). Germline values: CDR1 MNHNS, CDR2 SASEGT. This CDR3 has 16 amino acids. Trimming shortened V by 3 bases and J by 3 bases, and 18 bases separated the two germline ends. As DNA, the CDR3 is TGTGCCAGCAGTGACCCCCCGGACAGATTAGACTACGAGCAGTACGTC. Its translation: CASSDPPDRLDYEQYV.

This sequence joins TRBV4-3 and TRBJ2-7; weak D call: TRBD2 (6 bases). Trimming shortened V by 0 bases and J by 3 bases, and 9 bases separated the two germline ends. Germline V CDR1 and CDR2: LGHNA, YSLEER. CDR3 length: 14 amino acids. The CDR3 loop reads CASSQEGRDYEQYF. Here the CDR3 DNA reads TGCGCCAGCAGCCAAGAGGGGCGGGACTACGAGCAGTACTTC.

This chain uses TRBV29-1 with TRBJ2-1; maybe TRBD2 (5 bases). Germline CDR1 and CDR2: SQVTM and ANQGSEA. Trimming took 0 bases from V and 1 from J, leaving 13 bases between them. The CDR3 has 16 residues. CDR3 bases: TGCAGCGTTGAAGATGAGGCGGGTCCATCCTACAATGAGCAGTTCTTC. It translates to CSVEDEAGPSYNEQFF.

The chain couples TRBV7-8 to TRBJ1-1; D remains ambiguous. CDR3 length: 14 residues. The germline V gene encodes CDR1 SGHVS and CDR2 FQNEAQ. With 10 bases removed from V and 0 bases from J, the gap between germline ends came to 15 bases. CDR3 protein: CATRGGLLNTEAFF. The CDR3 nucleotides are TGTGCCACCCGGGGAGGTCTTTTGAACACTGAAGCTTTCTTT.

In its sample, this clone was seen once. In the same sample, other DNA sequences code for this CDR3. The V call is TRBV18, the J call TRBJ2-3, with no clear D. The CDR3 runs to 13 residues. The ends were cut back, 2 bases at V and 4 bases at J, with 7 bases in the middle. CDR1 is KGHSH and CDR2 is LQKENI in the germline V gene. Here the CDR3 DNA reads TGTGCCAGCTCACCAAGTGAAGCAGATACGCAGTATTTT. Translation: CASSPSEADTQYF.